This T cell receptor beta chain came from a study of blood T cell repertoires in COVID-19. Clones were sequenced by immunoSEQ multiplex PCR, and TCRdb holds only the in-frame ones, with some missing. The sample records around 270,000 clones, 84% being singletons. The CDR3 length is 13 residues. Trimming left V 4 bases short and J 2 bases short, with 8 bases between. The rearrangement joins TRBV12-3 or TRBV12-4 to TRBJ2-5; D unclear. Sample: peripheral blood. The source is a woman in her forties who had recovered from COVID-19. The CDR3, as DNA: TGTGCCAGCAGTTCCGGTCGACAAGAGACCCAGTACTTC. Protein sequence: CASSSGRQETQYF.